The 21 T cell receptor beta chains reported below all come from one sample, sequenced in a study of blood T cell repertoires in COVID-19 (dated by TCRdb to the early 2020s). The library came from the immunoSEQ multiplex PCR assay. Here the immuneACCESS table is served through TCRdb, limited to in-frame sequences with V and J called. Missing clones are a known gap in these copies; in checked studies unresolved V genes cover under half, and the rest lacks a known reason. This sample gives about 86,000 clones in total; around 87% of them show up just once. The ten biggest clones cover approximately 1% of the sample. The material sequenced was peripheral blood. These receptors all stem from a human donor in a cohort sampled during active COVID-19.

This clone occurred a few times. V and J are TRBV28 and TRBJ1-5; D unclear. The V gene lost 5 bases and the J gene lost 4 bases, with 15 bases spanning the gap. This CDR3 comprises 15 residues. Germline lookup yields CDR1 MDHEN and CDR2 SYDVKM. This chain's CDR3 is CASSHPTRLNQPQHF. CDR3 DNA sequence: TGTGCCAGCAGTCATCCCACCCGACTAAATCAGCCCCAGCATTTT.

The rearrangement links TRBV3-1 (or the pseudogene TRBV3-2) to TRBJ2-2; D gene uncertain. V shed 4 bases and J shed 4 bases, with 16 bases lying between them. The CDR3 is 16 residues long. Germline CDR1 is LGHDT and CDR2 is YNNKEL (reference sequence). The chain's CDR3 is CASSPIDRLSTGELFF. The CDR3, as DNA: TGTGCCAGCAGCCCTATTGATCGGTTGAGCACCGGGGAGCTGTTTTTT.

The chain carries TRBV5-1 and TRBJ1-5; 8 bases match TRBD1. After removal of 4 bases from V and 0 bases from J, the junction contained 3 bases not matched to a gene. The CDR3 length is 15 residues. CDR1 SGHRS and CDR2 YFSETQ come from the germline V gene. CDR3 DNA: TGCGCCAGCAGCCTCGGACAGGGTAGCAATCAGCCCCAGCATTTT. Translating it yields CASSLGQGSNQPQHF.

The chain is built from TRBV7-9 and TRBJ2-3, with 14 bases matching TRBD2. The CDR3 is 18 residues long. Germline assignment: CDR1 SEHNR and CDR2 FQNEAQ (reference sequence). Germline trimming cut 5 bases from V and 6 bases from J; bases unmatched to any gene: 13. The CDR3 DNA reads TGTGCCAGCAGCCTCGGACTAGCGGGAGGTCGGGGGTTCGATACGCAGTATTTT. It encodes CASSLGLAGGRGFDTQYF. The whole variable domain, remainder taken from reference TRBV7-9 and TRBJ2-3, is DTGVSQNPRHKITKRGQNVTFRCDPISEHNRLYWYRQTLGQGPEFLTYFQNEAQLEKSRLLSDRFSAERPKGSFSTLEIQRTEQGDSAMYLCASSLGLAGGRGFDTQYFGPGTRLTVL.

Here the CDR3 DNA reads TGTGCCAGCAGCTCGGAGGCACCGAACACTGAAGCTTTCTTT. This sequence encodes CASSSEAPNTEAFF. The genes are TRBV11-2 and TRBJ1-1; no firm D call. The CDR3 spans 14 residues. V lost 4 bases to trimming and J lost 1 base, with 10 bases between them. Germline loops: CDR1 SGHAT, CDR2 FQNNGV.

The chain recombines TRBV11-2 with TRBJ2-5, with D tentatively TRBD2 (7 bases). In germline, CDR1 is SGHAT, CDR2 FQNNGV. The ends were cut back, 6 bases at V and 5 bases at J, with 16 bases in the middle. The CDR3 extends over 14 amino acids. The CDR3 loop is CASRVARGGETQYF. The CDR3 bases are TGTGCCAGCAGGGTAGCGAGGGGGGGGGAGACCCAGTACTTC.

The chain is built from TRBV5-4 and TRBJ2-5; 10 bases agree with TRBD2. CDR3 length equals 14 residues. V was pared by 3 bases and J by 3 bases, with 2 bases of the junction left unmatched. Germline CDR1 and CDR2: SGHNT and YYREEE (reference sequence). CDR3 in DNA: TGTGCCAGCAGCTCACTAGCGGGAAAAGAGACCCAGTACTTC. Its translation is CASSSLAGKETQYF.

This clone appeared a single time. The DNA for the CDR3 is TGTGCCACCACCCCTAGCGCCTCAAACACCGGGGAGCTGTTTTTT. It yields the protein CATTPSASNTGELFF. The rearrangement joins TRBV19 to TRBJ2-2; TRBD2 might be the D (6 bases). Trimming removed 10 bases from V and 2 bases from J, with 17 bases in between. The germline gives CDR1 LNHDA, CDR2 SQIVND (reference sequence). The CDR3 has 15 amino acids. Using reference TRBV19 and TRBJ2-2 for the parts outside the CDR3, the full variable domain is DGGITQSPKYLFRKEGQNVTLSCEQNLNHDAMYWYRQDPGQGLRLIYYSQIVNDFQKGDIAEGYSVSREKKESFPLTVTSAQKNPTAFYLCATTPSASNTGELFFGEGSRLTVL.

This clone was detected once. The rearrangement links TRBV7-3 to TRBJ1-1, with D possibly being TRBD1 (6 bases). CDR3 length: 14 amino acids. The V and J ends lost 5 bases and 1 base respectively, with 11 bases between them. The V gene's germline CDR1 is SGHTA and CDR2 FQGTGA. The CDR3 DNA follows: TGTGCCAGCAGCCCACAGGGTTCGAACACTGAAGCTTTCTTT. This gives the protein CASSPQGSNTEAFF.

The V gene is TRBV2, the J gene TRBJ2-1; TRBD2 aligns across 7 bases. Germline CDR1 reads SNHLY; CDR2 reads FYNNEI. Trimming cost V 8 bases and J 1 base; bases outside gene matches: 11. This CDR3 is 16 amino acids long. This CDR3 reads CASVGRREKSYNEQFF. As DNA, the CDR3 is TGTGCCAGCGTGGGAAGGCGGGAGAAGTCCTACAATGAGCAGTTCTTC.

The V gene is TRBV27, the J gene TRBJ2-1; TRBD2 might be the D (5 bases). In germline, CDR1 is MNHEY, CDR2 SMNVEV (reference sequence). V was pared by 6 bases and J by 3 bases, with 12 bases between. The CDR3 loop spans 14 amino acids. CDR3 DNA sequence: TGTGCCAGCAGGGCGGGCGTCGGCTACAATGAGCAGTTCTTC. It codes for CASRAGVGYNEQFF.

The sample holds one count of this clone. The gene calls are TRBV5-1 and TRBJ2-3; weak D call: TRBD1 (5 bases). Trimming cost V 2 bases and J 2 bases, with 12 bases left between them. Germline values: CDR1 SGHRS, CDR2 YFSETQ. The CDR3 is made up of 15 amino acids. The CDR3 region has the DNA TGCGCCAGCAGCTTTGACAGCTCGATCACAGATACGCAGTATTTT. Translated, it gives CASSFDSSITDTQYF.

This chain links TRBV4-1 with TRBJ2-3, with 10 positions matching TRBD2. V dropped 0 bases and J dropped 6; count of bases not matched to a gene: 15. In germline, CDR1 is MGHRA, CDR2 YSYEKL. The CDR3 length is 19 residues. CDR3 DNA sequence: TGCGCCAGCAGCCAAGATCCCCCGCGGACTAGCGGCACAACCGATACGCAGTATTTT. It encodes CASSQDPPRTSGTTDTQYF.

This chain joins TRBV5-6 and TRBJ2-3, with 7 bases matching TRBD1. Trimming took 3 bases from V and 1 from J; bases not matched to a gene: 8. Germline CDR1 reads SGHDT; CDR2 reads YYEEEE. CDR3 length: 16 residues. The CDR3 spells CASSSTGQSRTDTQYF. CDR3 nucleotides: TGTGCCAGCAGCTCTACGGGACAGTCTCGCACAGATACGCAGTATTTT.

V and J are TRBV6-1 and TRBJ2-1; D is unresolved. Germline CDR1 and CDR2: MNHNS and SASEGT. This CDR3 has 14 residues. V shed 3 bases and J shed 4 bases, with 10 bases lying between them. CDR3 DNA: TGTGCCAGCAGTGAGTTCCGCGAATACAATGAGCAGTTCTTC. Encoded protein: CASSEFREYNEQFF.

The chain has TRBV7-3 and TRBJ2-3; 11 positions match TRBD2. V was pared by 4 bases and J by 1 base, with 4 bases of the junction left unmatched. Germline V gene lookup returns CDR1 SGHTA and CDR2 FQGTGA. The CDR3 loop spans 16 amino acids. In DNA, the CDR3 is TGTGCCAGCAGCTCCTTGACTAGCGGGGGCACAGATACGCAGTATTTT. Translating gives CASSSLTSGGTDTQYF.

The rearrangement links TRBV18 to TRBJ1-5; D is possibly TRBD1 (6 bases). Germline V gene sequence: CDR1 KGHSH, CDR2 LQKENI. Trimming pared 2 bases from V and 4 bases from J, leaving 12 bases between. This CDR3 region has 15 residues. Written as DNA, the CDR3 is TGTGCCAGCTCACCAGAGGGACATTCAAATCAGCCCCAGCATTTT. Its translation: CASSPEGHSNQPQHF.

This chain links TRBV12-5 with TRBJ2-2; possible D gene TRBD2, 5 bases. V gave up 7 bases and J gave up 10 bases, with 13 bases separating them. The CDR3 extends over 12 amino acids. Germline V CDR1 and CDR2: LGHNT, FRNRAP. The CDR3: CASASEGPELFF. CDR3 bases: TGTGCTAGTGCCTCCGAGGGCCCGGAGCTGTTTTTT.

This rearrangement joins TRBV25-1 to TRBJ2-5; possibly TRBD1 for D (6 bases). Trimming shortened V by 6 bases and J by 2 bases, and 13 bases separated the two germline ends. Germline loops: CDR1 MGHDK, CDR2 SYGVNS. This CDR3 has 14 residues. Here the CDR3 DNA reads TGTGCCAGCAGCCGGGACACAAGTCAAGAGACCCAGTACTTC. Its protein is CASSRDTSQETQYF.

The chain uses TRBV28 and TRBJ2-7; 7 bases map to TRBD1. Looked up from germline, CDR1 is MDHEN and CDR2 is SYDVKM. The CDR3 is made up of 13 amino acids. With V trimmed by 5 bases and J by 2 bases, 3 bases remained unmatched. The DNA of the CDR3 is TGTGCCAGCAGTATACAGGGGCCCTACGAGCAGTACTTC. As protein: CASSIQGPYEQYF.

This clone was seen only once. This sequence joins TRBV24-1 and TRBJ2-7; 7 bases are shared with TRBD1. The germline gives CDR1 KGHDR, CDR2 SFDVKD. This CDR3 contains 15 residues. V lost 5 bases and J lost 2; bases outside the gene matches: 8. CDR3 DNA: TGTGCCACCAGTGTTAACAGGGGCAGGGCCTACGAGCAGTACTTC. This gives the protein CATSVNRGRAYEQYF.